These 6 T cell receptor beta chains originate from one sample sequenced in a study of blood T cells in healthy people across ages. Through a sample-barcoded 5' primer and a J-beta primer mix, a second PCR was run for 7 to 11 cycles. One entry per CDR3 protein results from TCRdb running MiXCR on the 5' RACE reads. The profile covers about 680,000 distinct CDR3 sequences, with approximately 49% appearing a single time and roughly 30% taken by the ten largest. Sequencing used blood. The receptors derive from a woman aged 60-70 years in good health.

This clonotype was recorded a few times. The chain links TRBV19 to TRBJ2-3, with TRBD1 matching 8 bases. The germline V gene encodes CDR1 LNHDA and CDR2 SQIVND (reference sequence). This CDR3 is 16 amino acids long. J lost 0 bases, V lost 6 bases, and 8 bases had no gene match. CDR3 in amino acids: CASSRMDRASTDTQYF. The CDR3 bases are TGTGCCAGTAGCCGGATGGACAGGGCTAGCACAGATACGCAGTATTTT.

The sample holds a few counts of this clonotype. The chain uses TRBV29-1 and TRBJ2-5; 8 bases line up with TRBD1. Trimming removed 2 bases from V and 4 bases from J; junction bases left unmatched: 6. CDR1 and CDR2 (germline): SQVTM, ANQGSEA. CDR3 size: 14 residues. The CDR3 protein is CSVERDRGAETQYF. CDR3 sequence (DNA): TGCAGCGTTGAAAGAGACAGGGGTGCAGAGACCCAGTACTTC.

The chain joins TRBV20-1 to TRBJ2-5; D tentatively reads TRBD1 or TRBD2 (6 bases each). The J call may be mistaken, given a closer DNA end match to TRBJ2-7. CDR1 DFQATT and CDR2 SNEGSKA come from the germline V gene (reference sequence). CDR3 length equals 11 residues. Here the CDR3 DNA reads TGCAGTGCTAGGGAGGGGGTCGAGCAGTACTTC. It codes for CSAREGVEQYF.

Only a few counts were recorded for this clonotype. V gene TRBV11-3 combines with J gene TRBJ2-1; the match to TRBD2 covers 8 bases. The CDR3 extends over 15 amino acids. V trimming: 4 bases; J trimming: 2 bases; junction bases outside the gene matches: 4. CDR1 and CDR2 (germline): SGHNT, YENEEA. CDR3 residues: CASSSGLAPYNEQFF. CDR3 nucleotide sequence: TGTGCCAGCAGCTCTGGACTAGCTCCCTACAATGAGCAGTTCTTC. The complete variable domain, with remaining parts taken from reference TRBV11-3 and TRBJ2-1, reads EAGVVQSPRYKIIEKKQPVAFWCNPISGHNTLYWYLQNLGQGPELLIRYENEEAVDDSQLPKDRFSAERLKGVDSTLKIQPAELGDSAVYLCASSSGLAPYNEQFFGPGTRLTVL.

V is TRBV27 and J is TRBJ2-1; D is unclear. Trimming stripped 8 bases from V and 3 bases from J, with 11 bases between. From germline, CDR1 is MNHEY and CDR2 SMNVEV (reference sequence). The CDR3 totals 13 residues. The CDR3 protein is CASGNGNYNEQFF. CDR3 DNA sequence: TGTGCCAGCGGGAACGGCAACTACAATGAGCAGTTCTTC.

This clonotype was observed a few times. V usage is TRBV7-2 and J usage is TRBJ1-2; unclear D gene. V dropped 6 bases and J dropped 5 bases, with 13 bases sitting between them. Germline assignment: CDR1 SGHTA and CDR2 FQGNSA. The CDR3 is made up of 13 amino acids. CDR3 sequence (DNA): TGTGCCAGCAGAAATACACATTATTATGGCTACACCTTC. It translates to CASRNTHYYGYTF.